Below, one T cell receptor (beta chain) is given with its context. The antigen it recognizes is unknown. Nothing much larger sits one base from this clone, and base qualities are not available. The record originates from a study of response to subunit inactivated influenza vaccine (dated by TCRdb to the late 2010s). At the level of the whole study: The study used deep quantitative T cell receptor repertoire profiling to track responses to a trivalent subunit inactivated influenza vaccine. The full study reports these points: The authors suggested that each seasonal influenza vaccination may recruit only a limited number of new T cells.

Library construction relied on RT-PCR. The sample was run on an Illumina HiSeq 2500. Starting from the raw public reads, TCRdb applied fastp trimming at Q25, assembled clones with MiXCR and retained in-frame beta chains. All rows with the same CDR3 protein become a single entry with the most common DNA and genes. This sample holds around 750,000 distinct CDR3 sequences; less than 25% were observed only once. Roughly 10% of the sample is held by the ten biggest clonotypes. The germline V gene provides CDR1 MNHNS and CDR2 SASEGT. The junction shows trimming of 6 bases on V and 0 bases on J, plus 12 bases between the germline ends. The CDR3, cysteine through phenylalanine, is 15 amino acids long. CDR3 DNA is the only sequence kept; it has 45 bases, read in frame from the first base.

The starting material was PBMCs from blood, obtained around 5 days after vaccination. The sequence joins TRBV6-1 to TRBJ1-3, with TRBD1 as a weak D call on 6 bases. The receptor's source is a man aged 50 to 59 who received an inactivated influenza vaccine. Donor details come from another sample of the same person, matched by shared clones. The CDR3 protein sequence reads: CASRKTGFSGNTIYF. The DNA sequence follows: TGTGCCAGCAGGAAGACAGGTTTCTCTGGAAACACCATATATTTT.